The source of this TCR beta chain is a study of shared clonotypes between healthy human individuals. The CDR3 contains 15 residues. The junction had 6 bases not matched to a gene; V was cut back by 4 bases and J by 2 bases. Per germline, CDR1 SGHNT and CDR2 YYREEE (reference sequence). Using immunoSEQ multiplex PCR, the repertoire was profiled, and TCRdb retains in-frame clones only, with some absent. The profile shows roughly 2.5 million clones, more than 80% of them singletons. Sequenced sample: naive CD4+ T cells sorted from blood. Regarding subset: CD45RA+ positively selected. This clonotype was sampled from a man between 18 and 29 years old in good health. This sequence joins TRBV5-4 and TRBJ1-3, with TRBD1 matching 7 bases. The CDR3 reads CASSQGQLPGNTIYF. CDR3 DNA sequence: TGTGCCAGCAGCCAGGGACAGCTGCCTGGAAACACCATATATTTT.